The 7 T cell receptor beta chains below come from one sample, sequenced in a study of blood T cell repertoires in COVID-19. Repertoires were generated with immunoSEQ multiplex PCR, while TCRdb's copy carries only in-frame clones and drops some. The data hold about 86,000 clones, with about 82% observed a single time. Sequenced: peripheral blood. The receptor set was obtained from a man between 50 and 59 years old with acute or convalescent COVID-19.

In its sample, this clone was seen once. The chain employs TRBV27 and TRBJ2-3; D possibly corresponds to TRBD2 (5 bases). V lost 3 bases and J 1 base, leaving 14 bases between the germline ends. Germline CDR1 reads MNHEY; CDR2 reads SMNVEV (reference sequence). There are 16 residues in the CDR3. DNA of the CDR3: TGTGCCAGCAGTTTTAATCCTGTTAGCGGCACAGATACGCAGTATTTT. Translation gives CASSFNPVSGTDTQYF.

This rearrangement joins TRBV19 to TRBJ1-1; TRBD1 might be the D (5 bases). V shed 3 bases and J shed 6 bases, with 20 bases lying between them. Germline V lookup: CDR1 LNHDA, CDR2 SQIVND (reference sequence). The CDR3 is made up of 16 amino acids. The CDR3, as DNA: TGTGCCAGTAGTATTAACAGCAGGGCTTTTGACCCTGAAGCTTTCTTT. This sequence encodes CASSINSRAFDPEAFF.

V usage is TRBV30 and J usage is TRBJ1-4; 7 positions agree with TRBD1. The CDR3 length is 14 residues. The germline CDR1 and CDR2 sequences are GTSNPN and SVGIG (reference sequence). V trimming: 2 bases; J trimming: 8 bases; junction bases outside the gene matches: 8. CDR3 in amino acids: CAWSPAGGEEKLFF. The CDR3 nucleotides are TGTGCCTGGAGTCCAGCAGGGGGTGAGGAAAAACTGTTTTTT. Full variable domain (outside the CDR3, taken from reference TRBV30 and TRBJ1-4): SQTIHQWPATLVQPVGSPLSLECTVEGTSNPNLYWYRQAAGRGLQLLFYSVGIGQISSEVPQNLSASRPQDRQFILSSKKLLLSDSGFYLCAWSPAGGEEKLFFGSGTQLSVL.

A few counts support this clone. The chain links TRBV4-3 to TRBJ2-2; 11 nucleotides match TRBD1. The J segment lost 5 bases and the V segment lost 5 bases, leaving 13 bases of the junction unmatched. The germline V gene encodes CDR1 LGHNA and CDR2 YSLEER. CDR3 length: 18 amino acids. CDR3 sequence reads: CASSKAAGTGGSTGELFF. CDR3 DNA: TGCGCCAGCAGCAAGGCCGCGGGGACAGGGGGTAGTACCGGGGAGCTGTTTTTT.

The chain recombines TRBV28 with TRBJ2-1, with TRBD1 as a possible D gene (6 bases). Trimming shortened V by 6 bases and J by 0 bases, and 6 bases separated the two germline ends. The CDR3 loop spans 13 amino acids. The germline V gene encodes CDR1 MDHEN and CDR2 SYDVKM. The CDR3 nucleotides are TGTGCCAGCAGGGACAGCTCCTACAATGAGCAGTTCTTC. It yields the protein CASRDSSYNEQFF.

This clone was recorded a few times. The genes are TRBV7-8 and TRBJ1-1; TRBD1 matches at 7 bases. The CDR3 is made up of 13 amino acids. V gave up 4 bases and J gave up 8 bases; unmatched junction bases: 7. CDR1 is SGHVS, CDR2 FQNEAQ, per germline. CDR3 nucleotides: TGTGCCAGCAGCTCAGACAGGGAGGTGGAAGCTTTCTTT. The encoded protein is CASSSDREVEAFF. Variable domain in full (rest from reference TRBV7-8 and TRBJ1-1): GAGVSQSPRYKVAKRGQDVALRCDPISGHVSLFWYQQALGQGPEFLTYFQNEAQLDKSGLPSDRFFAERPEGSVSTLKIQRTQQEDSAVYLCASSSDREVEAFFGQGTRLTVV.

In regard to this clone: The junction and the germline gene differ at one end; a read error may be behind it. This chain joins TRBV7-8 and TRBJ1-2; maybe TRBD1 (5 bases). The CDR3 is 12 amino acids. CDR1 is SGHVS and CDR2 is FQNEAQ in the germline V gene. In DNA, the CDR3 is TGTGCCAGCAGCCGCTTTGGGGGGGACCGCCTCTTC. Its translation is CASSRFGGDRLF. The full variable domain, in which reference TRBV7-8 and TRBJ1-2 provide the parts outside the CDR3, is GAGVSQSPRYKVAKRGQDVALRCDPISGHVSLFWYQQALGQGPEFLTYFQNEAQLDKSGLPSDRFFAERPEGSVSTLKIQRTQQEDSAVYLCASSRFGGDRLFGSGTRLTVV.